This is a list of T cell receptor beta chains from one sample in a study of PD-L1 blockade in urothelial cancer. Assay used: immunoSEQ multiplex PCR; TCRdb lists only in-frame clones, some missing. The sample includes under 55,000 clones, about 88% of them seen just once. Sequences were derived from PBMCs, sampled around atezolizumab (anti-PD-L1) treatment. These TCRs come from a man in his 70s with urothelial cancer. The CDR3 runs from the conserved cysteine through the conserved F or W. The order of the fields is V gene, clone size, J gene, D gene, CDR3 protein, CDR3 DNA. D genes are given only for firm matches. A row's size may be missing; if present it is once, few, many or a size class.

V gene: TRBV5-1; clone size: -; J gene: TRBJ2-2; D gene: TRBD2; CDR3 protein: CASSELAGETGELFF; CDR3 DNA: TGCGCCAGCAGCGAACTAGCGGGAGAAACCGGGGAGCTGTTTTTT
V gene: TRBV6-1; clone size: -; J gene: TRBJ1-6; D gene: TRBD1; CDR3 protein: CASSERWGQAGSPLHF; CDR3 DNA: TGTGCCAGCAGTGAAAGGTGGGGACAGGCAGGATCACCCCTCCACTTT
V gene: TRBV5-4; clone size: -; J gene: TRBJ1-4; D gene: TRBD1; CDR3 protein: CASSLGGQGREKLFF; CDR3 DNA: TGTGCCAGCAGCTTGGGTGGACAGGGGCGTGAAAAACTGTTTTTT
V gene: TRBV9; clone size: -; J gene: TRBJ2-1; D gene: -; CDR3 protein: CASSVDGTPRGNEQFF; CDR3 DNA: TGTGCCAGCAGCGTAGATGGGACACCAAGGGGCAATGAGCAGTTCTTC
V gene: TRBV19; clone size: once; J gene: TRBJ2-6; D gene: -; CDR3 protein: CAIGGRSGANVLTF; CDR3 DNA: TGTGCCATCGGGGGTAGGTCAGGGGCCAACGTCCTGACTTTC
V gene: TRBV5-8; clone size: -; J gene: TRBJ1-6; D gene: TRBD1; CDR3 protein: CASSAGTGFHNSPLHF; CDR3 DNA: TGTGCCAGCAGCGCCGGGACAGGGTTCCATAATTCACCCCTCCACTTT
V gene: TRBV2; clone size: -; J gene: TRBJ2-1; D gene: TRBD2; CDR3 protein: CASKSSGRPYNEQFF; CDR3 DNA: TGTGCCAGCAAGTCTAGCGGGAGACCCTACAATGAGCAGTTCTTC
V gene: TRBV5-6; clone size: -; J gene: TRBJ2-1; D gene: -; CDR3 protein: CASSLGQVEQFF; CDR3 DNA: TGTGCCAGCAGCTTGGGACAGGTTGAGCAGTTCTTC
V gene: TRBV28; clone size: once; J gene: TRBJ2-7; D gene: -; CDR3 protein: CASSLIGGLGEQYF; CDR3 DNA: TGTGCCAGCAGTTTAATCGGCGGGTTAGGGGAGCAGTACTTC
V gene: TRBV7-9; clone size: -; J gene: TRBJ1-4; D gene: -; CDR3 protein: CASSFSISTIATNEKLFF; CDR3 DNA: TGTGCCAGCAGCTTCAGTATTAGTACTATTGCAACTAATGAAAAACTGTTTTTT
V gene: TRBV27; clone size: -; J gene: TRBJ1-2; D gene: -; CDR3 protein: CASSFGPGTSF; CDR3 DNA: -
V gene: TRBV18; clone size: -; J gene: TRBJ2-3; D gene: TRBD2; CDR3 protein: CASSPGTSGSDTQYF; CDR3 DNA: TGTGCCAGCTCACCAGGGACTAGCGGTTCAGATACGCAGTATTTT
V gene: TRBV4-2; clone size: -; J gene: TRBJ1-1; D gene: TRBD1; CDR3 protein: CASSQGDRETEAFF; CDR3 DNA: TGTGCCAGCAGCCAGGGGGACAGGGAGACTGAAGCTTTCTTT
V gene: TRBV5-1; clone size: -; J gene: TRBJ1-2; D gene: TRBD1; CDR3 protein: CASSLQTGTGNFGYTF; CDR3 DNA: TGCGCCAGCAGCTTACAGACCGGGACAGGGAATTTTGGCTACACCTTC
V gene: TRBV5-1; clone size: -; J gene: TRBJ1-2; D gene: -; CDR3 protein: CASSLTGEYGYTF; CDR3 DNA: TGCGCCAGCAGCCTGACAGGTGAATATGGCTACACCTTC
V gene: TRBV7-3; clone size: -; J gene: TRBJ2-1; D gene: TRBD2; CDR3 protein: CASSLSGGVYNEQFF; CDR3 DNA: TGTGCCAGCAGCTTATCCGGGGGGGTCTACAATGAGCAGTTCTTC
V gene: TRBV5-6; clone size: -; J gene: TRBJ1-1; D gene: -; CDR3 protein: CASSFSSEAFF; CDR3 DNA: TGTGCCAGCAGCTTTAGTTCTGAAGCTTTCTTT
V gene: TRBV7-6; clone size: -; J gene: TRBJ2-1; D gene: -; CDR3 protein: CASSSRAGVEQFF; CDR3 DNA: TGTGCCAGCAGCTCGAGGGCAGGGGTTGAGCAGTTCTTC
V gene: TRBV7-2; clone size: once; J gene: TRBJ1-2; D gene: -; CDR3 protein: CASSSKRANYGYTF; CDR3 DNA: TGTGCCAGCAGCTCCAAAAGAGCTAACTATGGCTACACCTTC
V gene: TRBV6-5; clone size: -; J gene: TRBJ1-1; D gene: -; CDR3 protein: CASSQTTNTEAFF; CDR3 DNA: TGTGCCAGCAGTCAAACTACGAACACTGAAGCTTTCTTT
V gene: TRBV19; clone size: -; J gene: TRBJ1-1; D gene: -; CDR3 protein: CASTEVRMNTEAFF; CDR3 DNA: TGTGCCAGTACGGAGGTAAGGATGAACACTGAAGCTTTCTTT
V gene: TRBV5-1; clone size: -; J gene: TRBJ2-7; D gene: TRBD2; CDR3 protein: CASSLTFSGSSYEQYF; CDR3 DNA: TGCGCCAGCAGCTTGACTTTTAGCGGGAGCTCCTACGAGCAGTACTTC
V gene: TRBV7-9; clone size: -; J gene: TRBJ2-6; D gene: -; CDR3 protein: CASSLFISGANVLTF; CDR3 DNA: TGTGCCAGCAGCTTGTTTATCTCTGGGGCCAACGTCCTGACTTTC
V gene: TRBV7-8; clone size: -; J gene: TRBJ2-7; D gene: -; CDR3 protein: CASSVRTSTSYEQYF; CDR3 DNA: TGTGCCAGCAGCGTCAGGACATCCACCTCCTACGAGCAGTACTTC